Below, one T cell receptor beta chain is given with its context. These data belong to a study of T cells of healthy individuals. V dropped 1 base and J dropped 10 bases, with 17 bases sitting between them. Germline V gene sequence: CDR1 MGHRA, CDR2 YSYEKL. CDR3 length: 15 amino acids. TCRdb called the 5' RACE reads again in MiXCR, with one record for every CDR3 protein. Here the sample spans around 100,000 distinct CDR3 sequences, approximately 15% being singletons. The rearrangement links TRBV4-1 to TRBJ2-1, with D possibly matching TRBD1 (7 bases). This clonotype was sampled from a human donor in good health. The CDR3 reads CASSQVAGGPWEQFF. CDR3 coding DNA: TGCGCCAGCAGCCAAGTTGCAGGGGGGCCTTGGGAGCAGTTCTTC.